This section outlines one T cell receptor beta chain sequence together with its context. Its binding antigen is unknown. Base qualities are not at hand, and no much larger clone is one base apart. This sample is part of a study of OX40 agonist ivuxolimab in advanced cancers. Regarding the research as a whole: Ivuxolimab was an agonistic, fully human IgG2 monoclonal antibody directed against OX40 (CD134), a costimulatory receptor. Intravenous ivuxolimab was administered to patients every 2 weeks at six dose levels: 0.01, 0.1, 0.3, 1.5, 3 and 10 mg/kg. Of the 50 or so patients in dose escalation, some 20 had hepatocellular carcinoma, about 15 had melanoma, 9 had renal cell carcinoma and 9 had head and neck cancer. In the dose-escalation cohort, around four fifths of patients were male, and the mean age was approximately 60 years with a range of about 20 to 80. Prior anti-PD-1, anti-PD-L1 or anti-CTLA-4 therapy was permitted, and checkpoint inhibitors had been received by less than 45% of dose-escalation patients. Partial responses occurred in three dose-escalation patients, of whom one had hepatocellular carcinoma and two had cutaneous melanoma. The point of sequencing TCRbeta in the periphery was to test whether ivuxolimab changed TCR sequence diversity and drove clonal T-cell expansion. The monotherapy dose-escalation portion (N of about 50 patients) of the phase I ivuxolimab trial is reported in the paper. The full study reports these points: At doses of 0.1 to 3.0 mg/kg, clonal expansion of both CD4+ and CD8+ T cells in blood was seen between baseline and week 6. On average, CD8+ T cells showed more expanded clones than CD4+ T cells after ivuxolimab. The antigen specificity of the peripheral T cells that underwent clonal expansion was not determined. Low levels of normalized T-cell clonal expansion were also seen in some nonresponding patients. Partial responders in the 0.1-3.0 mg/kg groups had among the lowest normalized peripheral clonal expansion, especially among CD8+ T cells.

Patients with a history of autoimmune disease or receiving systemic immunosuppression were excluded from the trial. Peripheral blood for TCR sequencing was drawn from every dose cohort at baseline, at cycle 4 day 1 and at cycle 7 day 1. Samples were obtained from an open-label, multicenter, first-in-human phase I dose-escalation trial of ivuxolimab. Adults with locally advanced or metastatic head and neck squamous cell, hepatocellular, melanoma or renal cell carcinoma were enrolled in the trial. Before TCR sequencing, CD4+ and CD8+ T cells were separately sorted from peripheral blood. For sequencing of the TCRbeta CDR3 region, genomic DNA was extracted from the sorted cells. The immunoSEQ Assay was used for sequencing of TCRbeta CDR3 regions. This is the immuneACCESS table as TCRdb keeps it, with only in-frame sequences that have V and J called. A part of the clones is gone; compared with another copy, unresolved V genes explain less than half, and the rest is unexplained. The sample profile shows about 18,000 clones; about 88% of them were found once. Jointly, the top ten make up just over 65% of the sample.

Measured from the cysteine to the phenylalanine, the CDR3 is 14 residues long. The sequence is cut down to CDR3 DNA, 42 bases in frame from base 1. CDR1 and CDR2 (SGDLS, YYNGEE) derive from the germline V gene. Clipping removes 2 bases from V and 6 bases from J, with 4 as the unmatched junction base count. This TCR came from an adult with an advanced solid tumor such as melanoma, head and neck, liver or kidney cancer. This chain joins TRBV9 to TRBJ2-1; 8 of the junction bases match TRBD2. This sample comprised CD4+ or CD8+ T cells sorted from blood, obtained in a trial of the OX40 agonist ivuxolimab. The sequenced DNA: TGTGCCAGCAGCGTTAGCGGGGATCTCAATGAGCAGTTCTTC. Translated, this gives CASSVSGDLNEQFF.